This TCR beta chain came from a study of T cell responses to AZD1222 COVID-19 vaccine. The method was immunoSEQ multiplex PCR; TCRdb's version includes in-frame clones alone and lacks a portion of them. The data contain 85,000 to 90,000 clones, around 90% of them singletons. The CDR3 has 15 amino acids. Trimming removed 4 bases at V and 1 base at J, with 13 bases between. The germline CDR1 and CDR2 sequences are MNHNS and SASEGT. The chain is built from TRBV6-1 and TRBJ1-2, with D unresolved. The sequencing used peripheral blood, collected on day 0 of AZD1222 vaccination. This clonotype was obtained from an adult in good health. CDR3 in DNA: TGTGCCAGCAGTGCGACACTAACTTTTAACTATGGCTACACCTTC. Protein product: CASSATLTFNYGYTF.